This section outlines one TCR beta chain sequence together with its context. This entry belongs to a study of blood T cell repertoires in COVID-19. Method: immunoSEQ multiplex PCR; TCRdb's copy keeps in-frame clones and lacks some. Of about 440,000 clones listed, 88% are singletons. The sequence derives from a woman in her forties or fifties with COVID-19, enrolled during active disease. The sequenced material came from peripheral blood.

Here the CDR3 DNA reads TGTGCCAGCAGCTTGGTTGGGACACAAAACACTGAAGCTTTCTTT. Protein: CASSLVGTQNTEAFF. V is TRBV5-4 and J is TRBJ1-1, with D possibly being TRBD1 (6 bases). The CDR3 is 15 residues long. Germline V CDR1 and CDR2: SGHNT, YYREEE (reference sequence). Between the trimmed V and J ends, which lost 0 bases and 2 bases, there was a span of 11 bases.